These 18 T cell receptor beta chains came from one sample sequenced in a study of blood T cell repertoires in COVID-19. Assay used: immunoSEQ multiplex PCR; TCRdb lists only in-frame clones, some missing. The sample lists some 36,000 clones; over 90% were seen once. Sequences were obtained from peripheral blood. The receptors shown here come from a man aged 60 to 75 with active or convalescent COVID-19.

The V and J genes are TRBV5-1 and TRBJ2-7, with D maybe TRBD2 (5 bases). The V end was cut by 5 bases, the J end by 5 bases, with 14 bases between. The germline V gene has CDR1 SGHRS and CDR2 YFSETQ. The CDR3 covers 13 residues. The DNA of the CDR3 is TGCGCCAGCAGGGACTCCGACGGGAACGAGCAGTACTTC. Its protein is CASRDSDGNEQYF. The variable domain in full, completed from reference TRBV5-1 and TRBJ2-7, reads KAGVTQTPRYLIKTRGQQVTLSCSPISGHRSVSWYQQTPGQGLQFLFEYFSETQRNKGNFPGRFSGRQFSNSRSEMNVSTLELGDSALYLCASRDSDGNEQYFGPGTRLTVT.

This sequence joins TRBV4-1 and TRBJ1-5; D gene ambiguous. Trimming stripped 4 bases from V and 1 base from J, with 8 bases between. Germline CDR1 is MGHRA and CDR2 is YSYEKL. The CDR3 contains 14 residues. CDR3 protein: CASSRSGSNQPQHF. The CDR3 coding sequence is TGCGCCAGCAGCCGATCCGGGAGCAATCAGCCCCAGCATTTT.

This clone has just a few counts. V and J are TRBV10-3 and TRBJ1-1; 10 nucleotides align to TRBD1. The CDR3 totals 14 residues. Trimming at V came to 4 bases and at J to 4 bases, leaving 3 bases not matched to a gene. The V gene's germline CDR1 is ENHRY and CDR2 SYGVKD. The CDR3 region is CAISGTGGSTEAFF. The CDR3 nucleotides are TGTGCCATCAGTGGGACAGGGGGTAGCACTGAAGCTTTCTTT.

The V and J genes are TRBV28 and TRBJ2-1, with D perhaps TRBD1 (5 bases). Germline values: CDR1 MDHEN, CDR2 SYDVKM. V dropped 6 bases and J dropped 16 bases, with 16 bases sitting between them. This CDR3 has 11 amino acids. In nucleotides, the CDR3 is TGTGCCAGCAGCCAAGGATTGGGGCACTTCTTC. Translated, it gives CASSQGLGHFF. Variable domain in full (rest from reference TRBV28 and TRBJ2-1): DVKVTQSSRYLVKRTGEKVFLECVQDMDHENMFWYRQDPGLGLRLIYFSYDVKMKEKGDIPEGYSVSREKKERFSLILESASTNQTSMYLCASSQGLGHFFGPGTRLTVL.

The rearrangement uses TRBV27 and TRBJ1-1, with TRBD1 identical over 9 bases. The CDR3 runs 16 residues. Per the germline V gene, CDR1 is MNHEY and CDR2 is SMNVEV (reference sequence). Losses at the gene ends were 5 bases for V and 0 bases for J; bases not matched to a gene: 7. CDR3 DNA: TGTGCCAGCAGTCCCGGGACAGGGTACTTGAACACTGAAGCTTTCTTT. This codes for CASSPGTGYLNTEAFF.

The J gene is TRBJ1-1, the V gene TRBV4-2; D gene ambiguous. Trimming removed 0 bases from V and 1 base from J, with 9 bases in between. Germline V gene sequence: CDR1 LGHNA, CDR2 YNFKEQ. The CDR3 sequence is 15 residues long. CDR3 bases: TGTGCCAGCAGCCAAGAACGCCAGCGGAACACTGAAGCTTTCTTT. Its translation: CASSQERQRNTEAFF.

The rearrangement joins TRBV21-1 to TRBJ1-6. TRBV21-1 is designated a pseudogene. This CDR3 has 20 amino acids. The CDR3 sequence: CASSKEGEGAPNSYNSPLHF. CDR3 coding DNA: TGTGCCAGCAGCAAGGAAGGGGAGGGTGCCCCTAACTCCTATAATTCACCCCTCCACTTT.

The rearrangement joins TRBV28 to TRBJ1-6; 8 nucleotides agree with TRBD1. CDR3 size: 15 residues. The germline V gene has CDR1 MDHEN and CDR2 SYDVKM. V lost 5 bases, J lost 6 bases, and 6 bases stayed unmatched. Here the CDR3 reads CASSQQGAGNSPLHF. Here the CDR3 DNA reads TGTGCCAGCAGTCAGCAGGGGGCAGGTAATTCACCCCTCCACTTT.

The V and J genes are TRBV5-1 and TRBJ1-4; D is perhaps TRBD1 (6 bases). Germline V gene data show CDR1 as SGHRS and CDR2 as YFSETQ. Trimming took 3 bases from V and 7 from J, leaving 10 bases between them. This CDR3 contains 13 residues. The CDR3 is CASSSPGAEKLFF. CDR3 bases: TGCGCCAGCAGCTCGCCAGGGGCTGAAAAACTGTTTTTT.

Comments on this clone: A read error may explain this, as a much larger clone is one base away. The V gene is TRBV5-4, the J gene TRBJ2-6, with TRBD1 matching 11 bases. The V and J ends lost 7 bases and 2 bases, in that order; junction bases with no gene match: 8. Looked up from germline, CDR1 is SGHNT and CDR2 is YYREEE (reference sequence). The CDR3 is made up of 17 amino acids. This CDR3 is CASGGDRGVAGANVLTF. The CDR3, as DNA: TGTGCCAGCGGGGGGGACAGGGGGGTAGCTGGGGCCAACGTCCTGACTTTC.

V is TRBV3-1 (or the pseudogene TRBV3-2) and J is TRBJ1-2; D remains ambiguous. Germline CDR1 is LGHDT and CDR2 is YNNKEL (reference sequence). There are 11 residues in the CDR3. Between the trimmed V and J ends, which lost 3 bases and 7 bases, there was a span of 6 bases. This CDR3 is CASSQSGGYTF. CDR3 sequence (DNA): TGTGCCAGCAGCCAGAGTGGTGGCTACACCTTC.

The chain joins TRBV19 to TRBJ1-1; D perhaps matches TRBD1 (6 bases). Trimming took 4 bases from V and 3 from J, leaving 9 bases between them. Per germline, CDR1 LNHDA and CDR2 SQIVND (reference sequence). The CDR3 contains 13 residues. CDR3 DNA: TGTGCCAGTAGTAGCCGGACAGACACTGAAGCTTTCTTT. Residues: CASSSRTDTEAFF.

V usage is TRBV28 and J usage is TRBJ1-2; D is undetermined. Germline V gene lookup returns CDR1 MDHEN and CDR2 SYDVKM. The ends were cut back, 5 bases at V and 8 bases at J, with 9 bases in the middle. The CDR3 loop spans 11 amino acids. In DNA form, the CDR3 reads TGTGCCAGCAGTCGACAATGGGGCTACACCTTC. Translation: CASSRQWGYTF.

In this sample, this clone turned up once. The genes are TRBV4-1 and TRBJ2-3; tentative D call: TRBD1 (6 bases). This CDR3 contains 20 residues. Trimming removed 0 bases at V and 3 bases at J, with 25 bases between. CDR1 MGHRA and CDR2 YSYEKL come from the germline V gene. The CDR3 coding sequence is TGCGCCAGCAGCCAAGATGTGGTGGGGGCGTTAATTCGAGGTACAGATACGCAGTATTTT. It yields the protein CASSQDVVGALIRGTDTQYF.

The chain couples TRBV6-1 to TRBJ1-2, with D maybe TRBD1 (5 bases). V lost 10 bases, J lost 2 bases, and 8 bases lay in between. The CDR3 runs to 11 residues. Germline V lookup: CDR1 MNHNS, CDR2 SASEGT. In nucleotides, the CDR3 is TGTGCCATCCGGGGGAACTATGGCTACACCTTC. This translates into CAIRGNYGYTF.

The chain is built from TRBV9 and TRBJ2-2, with D perhaps matching TRBD1 or TRBD2 (6 bases each). V was pared by 4 bases and J by 6 bases, with 10 bases between. The CDR3 is made up of 13 amino acids. Germline assignment: CDR1 SGDLS and CDR2 YYNGEE. The CDR3 protein is CASSLGGPGELFF. The CDR3 DNA is TGTGCCAGCAGCCTAGGGGGGCCCGGGGAGCTGTTTTTT.

This clone was seen only a few times. Written as DNA, the CDR3 is TGCGCCAGCAGCCAAGAGGGCCACAGGACCCAGCCCCAGCATTTT. Amino acid sequence: CASSQEGHRTQPQHF. The genes are TRBV4-1 and TRBJ1-5; the D gene is possibly TRBD1 (5 bases). The CDR3 runs to 15 residues. Looked up from germline, CDR1 is MGHRA and CDR2 is YSYEKL. V gave up 0 bases and J gave up 7 bases, with 13 bases separating them.

This sequence joins TRBV29-1 and TRBJ1-1; unclear D gene. This CDR3 region has 13 residues. Trimming removed 4 bases at V and 1 base at J, with 10 bases between. From germline, CDR1 is SQVTM and CDR2 ANQGSEA. Here the CDR3 reads CSVAGLSNTEAFF. The CDR3 DNA reads TGCAGCGTTGCAGGACTATCGAACACTGAAGCTTTCTTT.